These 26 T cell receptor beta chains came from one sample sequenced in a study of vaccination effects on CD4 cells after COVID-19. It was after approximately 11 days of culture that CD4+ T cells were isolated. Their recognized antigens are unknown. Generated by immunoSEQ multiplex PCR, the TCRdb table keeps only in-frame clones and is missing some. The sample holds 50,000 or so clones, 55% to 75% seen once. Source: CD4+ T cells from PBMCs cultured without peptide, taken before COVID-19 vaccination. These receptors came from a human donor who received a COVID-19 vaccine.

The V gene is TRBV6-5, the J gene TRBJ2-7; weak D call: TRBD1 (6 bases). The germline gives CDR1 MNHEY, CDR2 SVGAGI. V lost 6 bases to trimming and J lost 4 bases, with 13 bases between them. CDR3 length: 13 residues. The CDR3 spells CASSTHREYEQYF. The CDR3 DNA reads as TGTGCCAGCAGCACCCACAGGGAATACGAGCAGTACTTC.

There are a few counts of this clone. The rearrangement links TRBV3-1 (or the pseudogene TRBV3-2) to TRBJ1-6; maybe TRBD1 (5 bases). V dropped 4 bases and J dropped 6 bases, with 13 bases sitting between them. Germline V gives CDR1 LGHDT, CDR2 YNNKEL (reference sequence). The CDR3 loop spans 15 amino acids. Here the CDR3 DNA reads TGTGCCAGCAGCCGAGGAGAGGGGACTAATTCACCCCTCCACTTT. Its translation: CASSRGEGTNSPLHF.

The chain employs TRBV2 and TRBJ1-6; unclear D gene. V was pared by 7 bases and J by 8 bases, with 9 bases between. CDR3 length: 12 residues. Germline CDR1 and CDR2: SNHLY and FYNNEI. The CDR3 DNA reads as TGTGCCAGCACTGGGCAGGATTCACCCCTCCACTTT. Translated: CASTGQDSPLHF.

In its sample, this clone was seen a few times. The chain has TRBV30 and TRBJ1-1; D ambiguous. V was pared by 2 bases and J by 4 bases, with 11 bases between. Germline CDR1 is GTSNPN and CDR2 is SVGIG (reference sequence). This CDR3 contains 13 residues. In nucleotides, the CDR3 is TGTGCCTGGAGTCAAGAAGTAAGCACTGAAGCTTTCTTT. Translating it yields CAWSQEVSTEAFF.

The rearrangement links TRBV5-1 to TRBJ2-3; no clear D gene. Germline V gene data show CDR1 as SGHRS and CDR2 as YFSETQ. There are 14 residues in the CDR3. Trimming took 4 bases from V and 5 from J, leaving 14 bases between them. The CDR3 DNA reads TGCGCCAGCAGCACCCAACCCTGGGTAGATACGCAGTATTTT. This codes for CASSTQPWVDTQYF.

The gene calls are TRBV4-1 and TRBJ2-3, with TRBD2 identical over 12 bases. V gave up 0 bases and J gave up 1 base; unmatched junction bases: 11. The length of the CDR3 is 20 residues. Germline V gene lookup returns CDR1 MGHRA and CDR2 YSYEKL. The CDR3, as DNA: TGCGCCAGCAGCCAAGATGTGTGGACTAGCGGGACGGAAGGCACAGATACGCAGTATTTT. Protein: CASSQDVWTSGTEGTDTQYF.

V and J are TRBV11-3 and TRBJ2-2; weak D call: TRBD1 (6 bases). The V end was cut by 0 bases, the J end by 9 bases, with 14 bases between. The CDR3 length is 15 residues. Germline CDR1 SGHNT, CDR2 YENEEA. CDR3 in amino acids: CASSLDNTGTRELFF. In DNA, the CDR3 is TGTGCCAGCAGCTTAGATAACACAGGGACCCGGGAGCTGTTTTTT.

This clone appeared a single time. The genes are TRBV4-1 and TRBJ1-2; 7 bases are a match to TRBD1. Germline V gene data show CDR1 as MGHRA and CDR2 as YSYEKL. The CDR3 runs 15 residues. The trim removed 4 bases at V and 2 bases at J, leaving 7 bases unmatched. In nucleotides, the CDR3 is TGCGCCAGCAGCCTACGACCGGGACAGAACTATGGCTACACCTTC. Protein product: CASSLRPGQNYGYTF.

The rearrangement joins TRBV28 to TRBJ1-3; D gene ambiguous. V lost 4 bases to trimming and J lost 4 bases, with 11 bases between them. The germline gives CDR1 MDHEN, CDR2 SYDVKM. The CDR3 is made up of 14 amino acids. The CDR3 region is CASSSHSLGNTIYF. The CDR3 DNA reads TGTGCCAGCAGTTCTCACAGCCTCGGAAACACCATATATTTT.

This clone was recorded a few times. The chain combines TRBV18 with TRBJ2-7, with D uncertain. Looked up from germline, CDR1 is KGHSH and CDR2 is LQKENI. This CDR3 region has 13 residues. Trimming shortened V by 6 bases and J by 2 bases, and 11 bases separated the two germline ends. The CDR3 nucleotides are TGTGCCAGCTCGGCCGGCCGAACCTACGAGCAGTACTTC. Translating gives CASSAGRTYEQYF.

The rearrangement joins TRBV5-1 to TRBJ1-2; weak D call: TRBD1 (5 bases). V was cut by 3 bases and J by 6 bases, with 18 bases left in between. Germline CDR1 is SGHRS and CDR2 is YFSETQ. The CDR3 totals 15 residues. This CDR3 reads CASSSGDVGVDGYTF. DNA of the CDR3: TGCGCCAGCAGCTCGGGGGACGTGGGAGTAGATGGCTACACCTTC.

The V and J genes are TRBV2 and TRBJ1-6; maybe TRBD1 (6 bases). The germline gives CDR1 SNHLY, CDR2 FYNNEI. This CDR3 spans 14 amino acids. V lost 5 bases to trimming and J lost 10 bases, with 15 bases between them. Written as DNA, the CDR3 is TGTGCCAGCAGTTCAGGGGACGGTGACTCACCCCTCCACTTT. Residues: CASSSGDGDSPLHF.

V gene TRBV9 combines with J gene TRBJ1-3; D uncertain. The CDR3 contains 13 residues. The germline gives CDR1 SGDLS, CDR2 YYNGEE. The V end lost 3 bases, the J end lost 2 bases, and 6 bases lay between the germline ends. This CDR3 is CASSAPAGNTIYF. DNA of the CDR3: TGTGCCAGCAGCGCCCCGGCTGGAAACACCATATATTTT. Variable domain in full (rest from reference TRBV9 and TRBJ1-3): DSGVTQTPKHLITATGQRVTLRCSPRSGDLSVYWYQQSLDQGLQFLIQYYNGEERAKGNILERFSAQQFPDLHSELNLSSLELGDSALYFCASSAPAGNTIYFGEGSWLTVV.

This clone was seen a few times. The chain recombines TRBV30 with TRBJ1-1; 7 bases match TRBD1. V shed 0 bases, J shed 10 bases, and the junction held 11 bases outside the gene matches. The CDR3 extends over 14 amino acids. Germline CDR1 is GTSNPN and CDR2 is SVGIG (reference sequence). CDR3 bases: TGTGCCTGGAGTGTAGGACAGGCCACCAACGGAGCTTTCTTT. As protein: CAWSVGQATNGAFF. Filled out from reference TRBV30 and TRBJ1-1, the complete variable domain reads SQTIHQWPATLVQPVGSPLSLECTVEGTSNPNLYWYRQAAGRGLQLLFYSVGIGQISSEVPQNLSASRPQDRQFILSSKKLLLSDSGFYLCAWSVGQATNGAFFGQGTRLTVV.

CDR3 nucleotide sequence: TGTGCCTGGAGGAGGCAGATCACTGAAGCTTTCTTT. Its translation is CAWRRQITEAFF. The rearrangement links TRBV30 to TRBJ1-1; D not certain. Trimming took 3 bases from V and 4 from J, leaving 9 bases between them. Germline lookup yields CDR1 GTSNPN and CDR2 SVGIG (reference sequence). This CDR3 has 12 amino acids.

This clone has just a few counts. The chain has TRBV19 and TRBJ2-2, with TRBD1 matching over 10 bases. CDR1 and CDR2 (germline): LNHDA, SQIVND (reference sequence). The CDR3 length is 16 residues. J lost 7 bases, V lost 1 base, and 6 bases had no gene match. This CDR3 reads CASSIGQGAIGGELFF. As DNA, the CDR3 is TGTGCCAGTAGTATAGGACAGGGGGCAATAGGCGGGGAGCTGTTTTTT. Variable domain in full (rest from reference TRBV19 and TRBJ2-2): DGGITQSPKYLFRKEGQNVTLSCEQNLNHDAMYWYRQDPGQGLRLIYYSQIVNDFQKGDIAEGYSVSREKKESFPLTVTSAQKNPTAFYLCASSIGQGAIGGELFFGEGSRLTVL.

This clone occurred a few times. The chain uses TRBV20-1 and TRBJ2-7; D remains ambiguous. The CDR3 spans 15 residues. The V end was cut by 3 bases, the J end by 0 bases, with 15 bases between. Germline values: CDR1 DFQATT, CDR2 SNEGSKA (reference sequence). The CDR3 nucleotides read TGCAGTGCTAGTTCCCCGCGCAGGCACTCCTACGAGCAGTACTTC. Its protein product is CSASSPRRHSYEQYF.

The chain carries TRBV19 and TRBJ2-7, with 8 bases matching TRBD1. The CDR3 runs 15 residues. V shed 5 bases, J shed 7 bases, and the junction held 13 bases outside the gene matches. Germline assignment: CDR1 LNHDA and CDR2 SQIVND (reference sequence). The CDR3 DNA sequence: TGTGCCAGTAGTCCAGGGACAGGCAGATCTGGGGAGCAGTACTTC. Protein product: CASSPGTGRSGEQYF.

The CDR3 sequence: CASRTGDVGWGTEAFF. CDR3 bases: TGTGCCAGTAGGACAGGGGACGTAGGCTGGGGCACTGAAGCTTTCTTT. This chain links TRBV19 with TRBJ1-1, with 8 bases identical to TRBD1. Trimming cost V 6 bases and J 4 bases; bases outside gene matches: 13. The CDR3 loop spans 16 amino acids. CDR1 and CDR2 (germline): LNHDA, SQIVND (reference sequence).

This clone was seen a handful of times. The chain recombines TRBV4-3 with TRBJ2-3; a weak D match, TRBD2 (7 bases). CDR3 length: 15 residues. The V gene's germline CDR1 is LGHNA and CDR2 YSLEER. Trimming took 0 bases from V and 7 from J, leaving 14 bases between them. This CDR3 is CASSQDQGGAYTQYF. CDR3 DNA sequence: TGCGCCAGCAGCCAAGATCAAGGGGGGGCGTATACGCAGTATTTT.

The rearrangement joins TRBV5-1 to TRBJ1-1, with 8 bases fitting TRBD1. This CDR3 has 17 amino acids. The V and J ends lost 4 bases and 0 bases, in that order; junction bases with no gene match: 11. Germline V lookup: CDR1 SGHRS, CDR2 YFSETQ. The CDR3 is CASSLSAGGTVNTEAFF. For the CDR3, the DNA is TGCGCCAGCAGCCTTAGTGCAGGGGGCACGGTGAACACTGAAGCTTTCTTT.

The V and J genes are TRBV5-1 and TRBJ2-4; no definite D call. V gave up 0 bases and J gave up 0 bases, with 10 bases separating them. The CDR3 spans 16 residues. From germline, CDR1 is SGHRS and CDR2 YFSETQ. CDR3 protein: CASSLGPTLAKNIQYF. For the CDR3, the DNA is TGCGCCAGCAGCTTGGGACCGACCCTAGCCAAAAACATTCAGTACTTC.

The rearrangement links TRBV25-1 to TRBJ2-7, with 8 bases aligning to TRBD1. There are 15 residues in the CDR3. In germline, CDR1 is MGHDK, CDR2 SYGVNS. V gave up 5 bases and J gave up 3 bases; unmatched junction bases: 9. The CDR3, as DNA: TGTGCCAGCAGTACCCTGGACAGGGCCCGCTACGAGCAGTACTTC. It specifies CASSTLDRARYEQYF.

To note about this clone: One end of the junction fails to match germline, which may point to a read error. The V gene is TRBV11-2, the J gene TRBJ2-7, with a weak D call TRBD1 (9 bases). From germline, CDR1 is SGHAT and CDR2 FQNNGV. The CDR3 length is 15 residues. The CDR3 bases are TGTGCCAGCAGATTAGCGGGACAGGGAACCTACGAGCAGTACTTC. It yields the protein CASRLAGQGTYEQYF. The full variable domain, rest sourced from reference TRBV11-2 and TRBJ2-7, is EAGVAQSPRYKIIEKRQSVAFWCNPISGHATLYWYQQILGQGPKLLIQFQNNGVVDDSQLPKDRFSAERLKGVDSTLKIQPAKLEDSAVYLCASRLAGQGTYEQYFGPGTRLTVT.

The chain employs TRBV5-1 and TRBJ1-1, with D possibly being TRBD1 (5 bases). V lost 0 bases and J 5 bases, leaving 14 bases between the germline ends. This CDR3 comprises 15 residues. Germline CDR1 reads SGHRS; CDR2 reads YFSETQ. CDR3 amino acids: CASSLVGQGGTEAFF. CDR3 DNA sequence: TGCGCCAGCAGCTTGGTCGGCCAGGGTGGAACTGAAGCTTTCTTT.

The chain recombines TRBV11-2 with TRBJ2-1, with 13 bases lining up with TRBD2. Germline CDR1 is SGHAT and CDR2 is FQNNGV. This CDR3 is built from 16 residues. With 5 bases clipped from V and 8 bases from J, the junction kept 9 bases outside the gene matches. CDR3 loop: CASSKTSGGAGHEQFF. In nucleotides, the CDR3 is TGTGCCAGCAGCAAAACTAGCGGGGGGGCCGGGCATGAGCAGTTCTTC.